The entry below gives a single T cell receptor beta chain sequence along with its context. This sample was included in a study of human T cells and chemical hapten exposure. During construction of the library, unique molecular identifiers were attached to individual cDNA molecules for quantitative, reproducible TCR counting. Each CDR3 protein gets one entry after TCRdb re-called the RACE reads with MiXCR. The sample records tens of thousands of distinct CDR3 sequences, 14% being singletons. Described time point: pre-sensitization, week 0. Treatment given: therapeutic diphenylcyclopropenone sensitization with weekly scalp DPC. Participating donors were patients with alopecia, aged 18 to 70 years, considered appropriate candidates for DPC. Someone pulled total RNA out of unfractionated whole blood. The V and J ends lost 0 bases and 0 bases respectively, with 5 bases between them. Germline V gene data show CDR1 as LGHDT and CDR2 as YNNKEL (reference sequence). The CDR3 is made up of 15 amino acids.

The receptor comes from a woman aged 45-65 years with alopecia areata. Some clones in this sample may be carry-over from other donors' samples. The material sequenced was whole blood, taken in connection with sensitization to the hapten diphenylcyclopropenone (DPC). This chain joins TRBV3-1 and TRBJ2-2, with D uncertain. The CDR3 here is CASSQERTNTGELFF. Here the CDR3 DNA reads TGTGCCAGCAGCCAAGAGCGGACGAACACCGGGGAGCTGTTTTTT.